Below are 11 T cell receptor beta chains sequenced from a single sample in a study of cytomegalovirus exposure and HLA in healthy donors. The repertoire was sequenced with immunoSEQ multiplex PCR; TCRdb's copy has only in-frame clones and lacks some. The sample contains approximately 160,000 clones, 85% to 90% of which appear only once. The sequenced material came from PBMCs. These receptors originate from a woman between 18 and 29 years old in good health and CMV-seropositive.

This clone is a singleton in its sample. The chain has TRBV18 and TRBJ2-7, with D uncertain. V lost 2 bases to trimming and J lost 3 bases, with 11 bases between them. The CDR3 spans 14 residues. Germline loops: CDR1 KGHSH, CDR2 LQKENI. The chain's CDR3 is CASSPIYTSYEQYF. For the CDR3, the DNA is TGTGCCAGCTCACCAATATATACAAGCTACGAGCAGTACTTC.

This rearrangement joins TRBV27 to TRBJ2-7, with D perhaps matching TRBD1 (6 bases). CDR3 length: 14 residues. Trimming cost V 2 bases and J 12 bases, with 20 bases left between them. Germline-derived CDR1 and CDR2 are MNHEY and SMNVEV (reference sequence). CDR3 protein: CASSLRRDNENLYF. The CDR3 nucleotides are TGTGCCAGCAGTTTACGTCGGGACAACGAAAATCTGTACTTC.

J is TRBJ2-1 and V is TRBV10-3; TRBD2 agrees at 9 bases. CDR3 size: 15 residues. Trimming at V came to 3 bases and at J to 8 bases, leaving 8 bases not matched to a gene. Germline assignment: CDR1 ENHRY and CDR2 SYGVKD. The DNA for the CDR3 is TGTGCCATCAGTGAAGACCCTAGCGGGAACGATGAGCAGTTCTTC. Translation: CAISEDPSGNDEQFF.

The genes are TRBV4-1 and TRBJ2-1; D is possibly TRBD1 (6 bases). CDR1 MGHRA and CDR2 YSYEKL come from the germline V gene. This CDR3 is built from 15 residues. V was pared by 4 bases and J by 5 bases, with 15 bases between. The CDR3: CASSRGQFDNNEQFF. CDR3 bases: TGCGCCAGCAGCCGTGGACAGTTTGATAACAATGAGCAGTTCTTC.

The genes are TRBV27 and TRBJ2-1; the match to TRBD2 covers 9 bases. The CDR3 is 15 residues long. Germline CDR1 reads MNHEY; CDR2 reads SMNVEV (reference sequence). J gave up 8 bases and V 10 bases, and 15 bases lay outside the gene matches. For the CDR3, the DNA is TGTGCCACACTTACTCCGGGACTAGCTAACCATGAGCAGTTCTTC. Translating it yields CATLTPGLANHEQFF.

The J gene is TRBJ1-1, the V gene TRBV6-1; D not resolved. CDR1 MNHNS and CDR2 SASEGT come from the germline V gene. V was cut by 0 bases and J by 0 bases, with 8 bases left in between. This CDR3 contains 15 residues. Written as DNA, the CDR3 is TGTGCCAGCAGTGAAGCGAGAGTCTTGAACACTGAAGCTTTCTTT. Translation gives CASSEARVLNTEAFF.

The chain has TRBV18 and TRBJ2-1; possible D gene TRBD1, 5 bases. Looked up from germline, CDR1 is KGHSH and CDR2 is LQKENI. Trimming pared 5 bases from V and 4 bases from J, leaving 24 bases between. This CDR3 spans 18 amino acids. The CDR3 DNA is TGTGCCAGCTCAAGAACAGGAGCGATGAGCCCAGCTTACAATGAGCAGTTCTTC. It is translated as CASSRTGAMSPAYNEQFF. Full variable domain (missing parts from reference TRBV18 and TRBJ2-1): NAGVMQNPRHLVRRRGQEARLRCSPMKGHSHVYWYRQLPEEGLKFMVYLQKENIIDESGMPKERFSAEFPKEGPSILRIQQVVRGDSAAYFCASSRTGAMSPAYNEQFFGPGTRLTVL.

CDR3 sequence reads: CASTELDRGRGYYGYTF. The CDR3 DNA reads as TGTGCCAGTACCGAACTCGACAGGGGGCGCGGGTACTATGGCTACACCTTC. V usage is TRBV19 and J usage is TRBJ1-2; TRBD1 matches 10 bases. V shed 7 bases and J 3 bases; nucleotides not matched to a gene: 14. The CDR3 sequence is 17 residues long. The germline gives CDR1 LNHDA, CDR2 SQIVND (reference sequence).

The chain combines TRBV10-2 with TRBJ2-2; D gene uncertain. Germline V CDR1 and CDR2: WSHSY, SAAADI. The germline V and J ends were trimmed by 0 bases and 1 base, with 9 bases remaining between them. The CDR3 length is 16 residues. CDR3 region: CASSESFGENTGELFF. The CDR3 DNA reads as TGCGCCAGCAGTGAGTCCTTCGGAGAGAACACCGGGGAGCTGTTTTTT.

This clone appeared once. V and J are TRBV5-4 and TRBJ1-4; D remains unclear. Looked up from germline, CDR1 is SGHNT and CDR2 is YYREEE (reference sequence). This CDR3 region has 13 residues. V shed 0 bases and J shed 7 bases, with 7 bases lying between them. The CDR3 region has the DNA TGTGCCAGCAGCTTGGGTTATCGTGAAAAACTGTTTTTT. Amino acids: CASSLGYREKLFF.

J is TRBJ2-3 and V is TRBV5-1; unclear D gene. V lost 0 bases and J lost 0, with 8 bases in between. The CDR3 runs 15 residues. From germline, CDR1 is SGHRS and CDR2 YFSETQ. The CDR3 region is CASSLAFTSTDTQYF. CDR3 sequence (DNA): TGCGCCAGCAGCTTGGCCTTTACTAGCACAGATACGCAGTATTTT.